This entry is about one TCR beta chain. In terms of age and location, participants ranged from roughly 18 to 100 years and lived in about two dozen US areas. Profiled with immunoSEQ multiplex PCR; TCRdb holds only in-frame clones, not every one. The sample has approximately 270,000 clones; roughly 88% are singletons. Germline V gene sequence: CDR1 SGHRS, CDR2 YFSETQ. CDR3 length equals 16 residues. With 3 bases clipped from V and 2 bases from J, the junction kept 8 bases outside the gene matches. These data are taken from a study of blood T cell repertoires in COVID-19. The sample consisted of PBMCs or T cells enriched from blood (not recorded which). V and J are TRBV5-1 and TRBJ2-1; 7 nucleotides agree with TRBD1. The clonotype was recovered from a woman in her forties or fifties who had recovered from COVID-19. This chain's CDR3 is CASSYEDRFPYNEQFF. The CDR3 DNA sequence: TGCGCCAGCAGCTACGAGGACAGGTTTCCCTACAATGAGCAGTTCTTC.